The rows below give T cell receptor beta chains drawn from one sample of a study of a mutant IDH1 vaccine in newly diagnosed glioma. The method was immunoSEQ multiplex PCR; TCRdb's version includes in-frame clones alone and lacks a portion of them. The repertoire holds approximately 100,000 clones, with around 90% as singletons. The starting material was PBMCs, obtained from a glioma patient treated with radiotherapy, temozolomide or both. The receptors shown here come from a woman aged 50 to 65 with glioma. CDR3s include the opening cysteine and the closing phenylalanine or tryptophan. D genes are given only for firm matches. Not every row has a clone size; where given, it reads once, few, many or a size class.

V	D	size	J	CDR3	DNA
TRBV18	TRBD2	-	TRBJ2-1	CASSPTRTSNEQFF	TGTGCCAGCTCACCGACCCGGACTAGCAATGAGCAGTTCTTC
TRBV28	-	-	TRBJ2-7	CASSSPGSSYEQYF	TGTGCCAGCAGTTCTCCGGGGAGTTCCTACGAGCAGTACTTC
TRBV5-1	-	-	TRBJ1-2	CASSYMTGQIRYGYTF	TGCGCCAGCAGCTACATGACAGGCCAAATCCGTTATGGCTACACCTTC
TRBV4-2	TRBD1	-	TRBJ1-1	CASSQGLEGANTEAFF	TGTGCCAGCAGCCAAGGCCTCGAGGGGGCGAACACTGAAGCTTTCTTT
TRBV2	TRBD2	few	TRBJ2-7	CASSDGAGRDEQYF	TGTGCCAGCAGTGACGGGGCCGGGAGGGACGAGCAGTACTTC
TRBV27	-	-	TRBJ2-1	CASMTDESGYNEQFF	TGTGCCAGCATGACGGACGAATCGGGGTACAATGAGCAGTTCTTC
TRBV19	-	-	TRBJ1-4	CASSIGDVANEKLFF	TGTGCCAGTAGTATCGGGGACGTGGCTAATGAAAAACTGTTTTTT
TRBV28	TRBD1	-	TRBJ1-5	CASSPGTGHQPQHF	TGTGCCAGCAGTCCTGGGACAGGGCATCAGCCCCAGCATTTT
TRBV27	TRBD2	once	TRBJ2-7	CASSLPSLAGGPREQYF	TGTGCCAGCAGTTTACCCTCCTTGGCGGGAGGGCCGAGGGAGCAGTACTTC
TRBV5-1	-	-	TRBJ2-1	CASSPLGGYNEQFF	TGCGCCAGCAGCCCGCTAGGGGGTTACAATGAGCAGTTCTTC
TRBV19	TRBD1	few	TRBJ1-1	CASRAGGLTEAFF	TGTGCCAGTAGGGCAGGGGGCTTAACTGAAGCTTTCTTT